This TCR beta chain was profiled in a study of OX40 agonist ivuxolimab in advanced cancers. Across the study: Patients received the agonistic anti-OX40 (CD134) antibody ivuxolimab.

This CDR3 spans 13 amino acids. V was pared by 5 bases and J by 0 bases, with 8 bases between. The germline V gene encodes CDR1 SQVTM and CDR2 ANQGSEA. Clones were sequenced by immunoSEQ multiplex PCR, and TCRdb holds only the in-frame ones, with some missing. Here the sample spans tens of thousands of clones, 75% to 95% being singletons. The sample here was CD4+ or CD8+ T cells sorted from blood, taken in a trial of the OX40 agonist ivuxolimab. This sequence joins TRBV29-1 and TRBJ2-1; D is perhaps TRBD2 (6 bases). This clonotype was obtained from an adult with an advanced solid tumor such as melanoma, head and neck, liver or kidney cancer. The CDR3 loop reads CSVTGSSYNEQFF. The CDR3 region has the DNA TGCAGCGTTACCGGGAGCTCCTACAATGAGCAGTTCTTC.